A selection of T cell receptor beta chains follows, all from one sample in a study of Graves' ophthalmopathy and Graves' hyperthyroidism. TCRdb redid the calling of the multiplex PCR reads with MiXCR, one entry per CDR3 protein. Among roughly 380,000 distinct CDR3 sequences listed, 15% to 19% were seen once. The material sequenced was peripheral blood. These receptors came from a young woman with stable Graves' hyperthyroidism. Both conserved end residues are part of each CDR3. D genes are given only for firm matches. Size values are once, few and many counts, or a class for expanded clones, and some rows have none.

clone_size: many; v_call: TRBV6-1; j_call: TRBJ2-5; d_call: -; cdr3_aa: CASSERWGVGLYQETQYF; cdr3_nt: TGTGCCAGCAGTGAAAGGTGGGGTGTGGGGCTATACCAAGAGACCCAGTACTTC
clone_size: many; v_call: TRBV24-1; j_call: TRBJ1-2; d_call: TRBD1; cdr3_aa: CATREGQNYGYTF; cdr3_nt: TGTGCCACCAGGGAGGGACAGAACTATGGCTACACCTTC
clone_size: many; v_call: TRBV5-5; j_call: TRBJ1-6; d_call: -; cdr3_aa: CASSWARDNSPLHF; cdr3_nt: TGTGCCAGCAGCTGGGCGCGGGATAATTCACCCCTCCACTTT
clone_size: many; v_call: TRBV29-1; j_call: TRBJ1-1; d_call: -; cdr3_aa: CSVGQSMNTEAFF; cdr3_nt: TGCAGCGTGGGCCAGAGCATGAACACTGAAGCTTTCTTT
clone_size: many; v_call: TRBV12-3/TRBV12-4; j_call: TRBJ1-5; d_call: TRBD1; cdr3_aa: CASSFGDRNQPQHF; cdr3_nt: TGTGCCAGCAGTTTCGGGGACAGAAATCAGCCCCAGCATTTT
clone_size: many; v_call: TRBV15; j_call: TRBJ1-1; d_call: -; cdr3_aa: CATSRDLNVPTEAFF; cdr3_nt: TGTGCCACCAGCAGAGATCTGAACGTTCCCACTGAAGCTTTCTTT
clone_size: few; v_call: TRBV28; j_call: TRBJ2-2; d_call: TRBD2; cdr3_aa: CASSFSGGANTGELFF; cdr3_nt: TGTGCCAGCAGTTTCTCGGGGGGGGCCAACACCGGGGAGCTGTTTTTT
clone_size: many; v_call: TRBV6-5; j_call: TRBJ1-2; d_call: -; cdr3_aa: CASSYLGVGANYGYTF; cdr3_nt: TGTGCCAGCAGTTACTTGGGCGTTGGGGCTAACTATGGCTACACCTTC
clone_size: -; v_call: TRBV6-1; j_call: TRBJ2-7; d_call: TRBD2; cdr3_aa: CASSESGRDYEQYF; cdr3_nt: TGTGCCAGCAGCGAGAGCGGGAGGGACTACGAGCAGTACTTC
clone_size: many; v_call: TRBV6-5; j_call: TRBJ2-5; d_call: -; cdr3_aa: CASSYSGVGETQYF; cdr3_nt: TGTGCCAGCAGTTACTCGGGGGTTGGGGAGACCCAGTACTTC
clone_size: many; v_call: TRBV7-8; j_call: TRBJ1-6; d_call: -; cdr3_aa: CASSLERFSYNSPLHF; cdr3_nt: TGTGCCAGCAGCTTAGAGAGGTTCTCCTATAATTCACCCCTCCACTTT
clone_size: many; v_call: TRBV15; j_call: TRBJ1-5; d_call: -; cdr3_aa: CATSMGRNQPQHF; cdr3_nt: TGTGCCACCAGCATGGGCAGAAATCAGCCCCAGCATTTT
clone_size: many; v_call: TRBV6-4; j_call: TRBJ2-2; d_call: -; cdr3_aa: CASSDKGVNGELFF; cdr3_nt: TGTGCCAGCAGTGACAAGGGTGTGAACGGGGAGCTGTTTTTT
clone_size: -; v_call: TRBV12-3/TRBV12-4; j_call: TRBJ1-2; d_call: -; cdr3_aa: CASSDGGRDYGYTF; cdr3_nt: TGTGCCAGCAGTGACGGGGGGCGAGACTATGGCTACACCTTC
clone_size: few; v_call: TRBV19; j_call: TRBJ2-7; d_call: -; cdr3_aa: CASSAGRGYNEQYF; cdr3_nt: TGTGCCAGTAGTGCCGGCAGGGGATACAACGAGCAGTACTTC
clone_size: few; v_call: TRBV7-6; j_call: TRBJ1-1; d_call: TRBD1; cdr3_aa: CASSPGRGRRGTEAF; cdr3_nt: TGTGCCAGCAGCCCGGGCAGGGGGCGGAGGGGCACTGAAGCTTTT
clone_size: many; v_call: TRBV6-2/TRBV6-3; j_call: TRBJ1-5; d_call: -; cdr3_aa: CASSYVGTSNQPQHF; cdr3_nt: TGTGCCAGCAGTTACGTAGGGACGAGCAATCAGCCCCAGCATTTT
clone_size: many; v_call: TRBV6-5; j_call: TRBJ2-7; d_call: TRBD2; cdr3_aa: CASSWGGERGSHEQYF; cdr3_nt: TGTGCCAGCAGTTGGGGGGGGGAGCGGGGGTCCCACGAGCAGTACTTC
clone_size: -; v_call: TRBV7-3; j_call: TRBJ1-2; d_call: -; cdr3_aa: CASSLSPRSGYTF; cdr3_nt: TGTGCCAGCAGCTTAAGTCCCAGGAGTGGCTACACCTTC
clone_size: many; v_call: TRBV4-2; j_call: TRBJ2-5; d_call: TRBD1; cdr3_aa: CASSHDRGPLGTQYF; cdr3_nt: TGTGCCAGCAGCCACGACAGGGGGCCCCTGGGGACCCAGTACTTC
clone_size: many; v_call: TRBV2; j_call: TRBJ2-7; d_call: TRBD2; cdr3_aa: CASRKNWAGGLEQYF; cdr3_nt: TGTGCCAGCAGGAAGAACTGGGCGGGGGGGCTCGAGCAGTACTTC
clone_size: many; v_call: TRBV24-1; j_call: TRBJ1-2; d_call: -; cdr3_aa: CATSASFGGYTF; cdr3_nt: TGTGCCACCAGTGCGAGTTTCGGTGGCTACACCTTC
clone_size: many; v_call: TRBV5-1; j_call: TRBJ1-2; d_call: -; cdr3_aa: CASSLGGRGDGYTF; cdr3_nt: TGCGCCAGCAGCTTGGGGGGCCGAGGAGATGGCTACACCTTC
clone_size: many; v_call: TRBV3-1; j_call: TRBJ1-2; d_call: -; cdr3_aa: CASSPTTGFYGYTF; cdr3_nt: TGTGCCAGCAGCCCTACCACAGGGTTCTATGGCTACACCTTC
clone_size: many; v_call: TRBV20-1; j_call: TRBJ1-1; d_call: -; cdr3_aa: CSARADLGVEAFF; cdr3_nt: TGCAGTGCTAGAGCAGATTTGGGGGTCGAAGCTTTCTTT
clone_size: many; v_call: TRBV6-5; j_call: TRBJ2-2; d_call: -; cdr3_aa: CASSSEQGPGELFF; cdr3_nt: TGTGCCAGCAGTTCCGAACAGGGCCCCGGGGAGCTGTTTTTT
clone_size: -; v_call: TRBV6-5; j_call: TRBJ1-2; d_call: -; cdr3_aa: CASSLSDGVYYGYTF; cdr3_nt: TGTGCCAGCAGTTTATCGGACGGGGTATACTATGGCTACACCTTC
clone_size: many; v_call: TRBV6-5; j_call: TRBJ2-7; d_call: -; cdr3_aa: CASSYSTSGGGYEQYF; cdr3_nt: TGTGCCAGCAGTTACTCGACCTCGGGGGGCGGTTACGAGCAGTACTTC
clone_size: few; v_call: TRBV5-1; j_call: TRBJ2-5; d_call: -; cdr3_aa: CASSLIQGKETQYF; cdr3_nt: TGCGCCAGCAGCTTGATACAGGGCAAGGAGACCCAGTACTTC
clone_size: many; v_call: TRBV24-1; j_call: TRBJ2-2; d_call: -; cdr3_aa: CATSGGSAGELFF; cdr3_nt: TGTGCCACCAGTGGTGGGTCCGCCGGGGAGCTGTTTTTT
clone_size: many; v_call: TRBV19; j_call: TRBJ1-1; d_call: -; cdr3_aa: CASRRSNTEAFF; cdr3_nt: TGTGCCAGTCGACGATCGAACACTGAAGCTTTCTTT
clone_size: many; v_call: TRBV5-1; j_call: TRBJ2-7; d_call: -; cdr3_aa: CASSFEAGTAFYEQYF; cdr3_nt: TGCGCCAGCAGCTTTGAGGCGGGGACAGCCTTCTACGAGCAGTACTTC
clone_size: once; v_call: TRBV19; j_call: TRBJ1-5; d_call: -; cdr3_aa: CASSIEGGNQPQHF; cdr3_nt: TGTGCCAGTAGTATTGAGGGGGGAAATCAGCCCCAGCATTTT
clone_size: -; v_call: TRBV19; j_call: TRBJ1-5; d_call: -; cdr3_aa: CASSIRADPYSNQPQHF; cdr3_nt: TGTGCCAGTAGTATACGGGCAGATCCATATAGCAATCAGCCCCAGCATTTT
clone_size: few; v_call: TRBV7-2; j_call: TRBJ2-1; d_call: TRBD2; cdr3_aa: CASSLGKGLVSYNEQFF; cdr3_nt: TGTGCCAGCAGCTTAGGAAAGGGACTAGTTTCCTACAATGAGCAGTTCTTC
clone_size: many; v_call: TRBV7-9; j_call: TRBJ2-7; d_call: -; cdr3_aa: CASSSRGGLQGEQYF; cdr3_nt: TGTGCCAGCAGCTCTCGGGGGGGCCTACAGGGGGAGCAGTACTTC
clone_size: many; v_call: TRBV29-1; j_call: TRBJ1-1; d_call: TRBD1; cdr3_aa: CSVGGTANTEAFF; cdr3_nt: TGCAGCGTGGGCGGGACAGCTAACACTGAAGCTTTCTTT
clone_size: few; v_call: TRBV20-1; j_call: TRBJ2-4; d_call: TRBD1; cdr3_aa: CSAPDGTAKNIKYF; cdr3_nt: TGCAGTGCTCCAGACGGGACAGCCAAAAACATTAAGTACTTC
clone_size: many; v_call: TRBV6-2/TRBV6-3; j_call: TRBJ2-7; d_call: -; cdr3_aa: CASSFRDGSSYEQYF; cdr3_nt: TGTGCCAGCAGTTTCCGGGACGGGAGCTCCTACGAGCAGTACTTC
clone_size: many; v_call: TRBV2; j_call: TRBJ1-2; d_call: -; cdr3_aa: CASRVFGNYGYTF; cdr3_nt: TGTGCCAGCAGGGTTTTTGGAAACTATGGCTACACCTTC
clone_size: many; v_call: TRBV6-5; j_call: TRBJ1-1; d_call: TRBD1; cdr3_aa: CASSYRQGGGNTEAFF; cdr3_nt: TGTGCCAGCAGTTACCGGCAGGGGGGCGGTAACACTGAAGCTTTCTTT
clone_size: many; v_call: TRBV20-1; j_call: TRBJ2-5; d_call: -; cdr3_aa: CSARGTGGGQETQYF; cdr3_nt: TGCAGTGCTAGAGGGACAGGCGGGGGGCAAGAGACCCAGTACTTC
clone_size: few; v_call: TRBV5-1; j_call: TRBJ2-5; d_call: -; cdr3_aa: CASNPRPQETQYF; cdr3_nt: TGCGCCAGCAACCCCCGGCCCCAAGAGACCCAGTACTTC
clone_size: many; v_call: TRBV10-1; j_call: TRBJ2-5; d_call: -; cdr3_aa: CASSAGGPQKTQYF; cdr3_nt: TGCGCCAGCAGCGCCGGGGGGCCCCAAAAGACCCAGTACTTC
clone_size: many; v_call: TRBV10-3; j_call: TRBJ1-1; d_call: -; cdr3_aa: CAISSIAADPEAFF; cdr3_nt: TGTGCCATCAGCTCAATCGCAGCTGATCCTGAAGCTTTCTTT
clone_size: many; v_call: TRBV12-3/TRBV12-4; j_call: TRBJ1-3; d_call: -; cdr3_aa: CASRRGSTGNTIYF; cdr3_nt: TGTGCCAGCAGACGAGGCTCGACTGGAAACACCATATATTTT
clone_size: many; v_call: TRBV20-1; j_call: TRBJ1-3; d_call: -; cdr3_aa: CSAPDSGNTIYF; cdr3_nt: TGCAGTGCGCCCGACTCTGGAAACACCATATATTTT
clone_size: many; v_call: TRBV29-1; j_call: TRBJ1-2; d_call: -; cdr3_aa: CSVDGGPFSGYTF; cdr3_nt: TGCAGCGTTGACGGGGGCCCCTTTTCTGGCTACACCTTC
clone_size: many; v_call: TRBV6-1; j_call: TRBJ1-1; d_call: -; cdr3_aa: CASRWTENTEAFF; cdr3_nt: TGTGCCAGCAGATGGACAGAGAACACTGAAGCTTTCTTT
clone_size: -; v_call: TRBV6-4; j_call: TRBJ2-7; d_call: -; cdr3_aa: CASSDQIYYEQYF; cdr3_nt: TGTGCCAGCAGTGATCAGATTTACTACGAGCAGTACTTC
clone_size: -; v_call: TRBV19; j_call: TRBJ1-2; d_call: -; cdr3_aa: CASTPRGGLDGHTF; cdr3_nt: TGTGCCAGTACCCCCCGAGGAGGTCTCGATGGCCACACCTTC
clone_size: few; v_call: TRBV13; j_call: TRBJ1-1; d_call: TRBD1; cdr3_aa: CASSPEDREGTEAFF; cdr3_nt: TGTGCCAGCAGCCCAGAAGACAGGGAGGGCACTGAAGCTTTCTTT
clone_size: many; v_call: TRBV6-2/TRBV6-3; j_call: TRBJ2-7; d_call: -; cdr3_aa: CASRTDSYEQYF; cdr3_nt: TGTGCCAGCAGGACAGATTCCTACGAGCAGTACTTC
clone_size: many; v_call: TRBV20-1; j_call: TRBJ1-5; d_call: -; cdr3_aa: CSMGRLNRPQHF; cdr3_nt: TGCAGCATGGGCCGCCTCAATCGGCCCCAGCATTTT